What follows describes a single T cell receptor beta chain. Clones were sequenced by immunoSEQ multiplex PCR, and TCRdb holds only the in-frame ones, with some missing. Among about 79,000 clones listed, roughly four fifths were seen once. The entry originates in a study of OX40 agonist ivuxolimab in advanced cancers. Turning to the study itself: Every 2 weeks, patients got intravenous ivuxolimab at one of six dose levels (0.01-10 mg/kg). The mean age was approximately 60 years, ranging from about 20 to 79, with about four fifths of participants male. Therapy given before enrollment (anti-PD-1, anti-PD-L1 or anti-CTLA-4) was allowed, and 40% to 45% had some.

Prior autoimmune disease or systemic immunosuppression barred patients. The receptor comes from an adult with an advanced solid tumor such as melanoma, head and neck, liver or kidney cancer. The specimen was CD4+ or CD8+ T cells sorted from blood, collected in a trial of the OX40 agonist ivuxolimab.

For the CDR3, the DNA is TGTGCCAGCTCACCGGGACAGGCATACTATGGCTACACCTTC. Translating it yields CASSPGQAYYGYTF. The rearrangement joins TRBV18 to TRBJ1-2; 8 bases line up with TRBD1. Germline V gene data show CDR1 as KGHSH and CDR2 as LQKENI. J gave up 3 bases and V 3 bases, and 3 bases lay outside the gene matches. The CDR3 runs 14 residues.